These 30 T cell receptor beta chains were all obtained from the same sample, sequenced in a study of cytotoxic CD8 clonotypes in ibrutinib-treated CLL. Method: immunoSEQ multiplex PCR; TCRdb's copy keeps in-frame clones and lacks some. The data contain 250,000 or so clones, less than 75% of them seen just once; the ten biggest clones take up approximately 15%. Sequenced here: PBMCs, sampled after 24 months of ibrutinib treatment. The receptor set was obtained from a human donor with chronic lymphocytic leukemia.

This chain uses TRBV11-1 with TRBJ2-1; tentatively, D is TRBD2 (5 bases). This CDR3 has 14 residues. Germline V gene sequence: CDR1 SGHAT, CDR2 FQDESV (reference sequence). Trimming removed 5 bases at V and 2 bases at J, with 10 bases between. The CDR3 DNA reads TGTGCCAGCAGCGCGAGCGGAGCCTACAATGAGCAGTTCTTC. Translation gives CASSASGAYNEQFF.

This clone was recorded only once. The chain has TRBV7-8 and TRBJ1-1, with 9 nucleotides matching TRBD1. CDR3 length equals 15 residues. V shed 2 bases, J shed 1 base, and the junction held 2 bases outside the gene matches. CDR1 is SGHVS, CDR2 FQNEAQ, per germline. In DNA form, the CDR3 reads TGTGCCAGCAGCTTAATACAGGGGGCGAACACTGAAGCTTTCTTT. Residues: CASSLIQGANTEAFF.

The chain links TRBV7-9 to TRBJ2-7; TRBD1 might be the D (6 bases). CDR1 and CDR2 (germline): SEHNR, FQNEAQ (reference sequence). The ends were cut back, 2 bases at V and 0 bases at J, with 14 bases in the middle. The CDR3 spans 16 residues. This CDR3 is CASSLLAGQSSYEQYF. The CDR3 DNA is TGTGCCAGCAGCTTATTAGCCGGACAGAGCTCCTACGAGCAGTACTTC.

V and J are TRBV30 and TRBJ2-5; 9 nucleotides line up with TRBD1. This CDR3 has 16 amino acids. Losses at the gene ends were 3 bases for V and 1 base for J; bases not matched to a gene: 9. The germline CDR1 and CDR2 sequences are GTSNPN and SVGIG (reference sequence). CDR3 protein: CAWRGWTGDPQETQYF. The CDR3, as DNA: TGTGCCTGGAGGGGATGGACAGGGGATCCCCAAGAGACCCAGTACTTC. Based on the CDR3 plus reference TRBV30 and TRBJ2-5, the full variable domain is SQTIHQWPATLVQPVGSPLSLECTVEGTSNPNLYWYRQAAGRGLQLLFYSVGIGQISSEVPQNLSASRPQDRQFILSSKKLLLSDSGFYLCAWRGWTGDPQETQYFGPGTRLLVL.

This chain links TRBV27 with TRBJ1-4; D gene uncertain. The germline CDR1 and CDR2 sequences are MNHEY and SMNVEV (reference sequence). Trimming pared 0 bases from V and 8 bases from J, leaving 13 bases between. The CDR3 spans 15 residues. This CDR3 is CASSLSGWYGEKLFF. In DNA, the CDR3 is TGTGCCAGCAGTTTATCAGGGTGGTACGGAGAAAAACTGTTTTTT.

V is TRBV6-6 and J is TRBJ2-5, with a possible D match to TRBD1 (5 bases). Germline CDR1 is MNHNY and CDR2 is SVGAGI (reference sequence). V shed 7 bases and J shed 0 bases, with 12 bases lying between them. CDR3 size: 14 residues. CDR3 amino acids: CASIGDLYQETQYF. The CDR3 nucleotides are TGTGCCAGCATAGGGGATCTGTACCAAGAGACCCAGTACTTC.

The chain combines TRBV5-1 with TRBJ2-3, with 12 bases matching TRBD2. V trimming: 4 bases; J trimming: 0 bases; junction bases outside the gene matches: 3. The germline CDR1 and CDR2 sequences are SGHRS and YFSETQ. The CDR3 is 16 amino acids. The DNA for the CDR3 is TGCGCCAGCAGCGACGGACTAGCGGGAAGCACAGATACGCAGTATTTT. It codes for CASSDGLAGSTDTQYF.

Only a few counts were recorded for this clone. The chain couples TRBV19 to TRBJ2-7; TRBD1 might be the D (6 bases). Trimming left V 0 bases short and J 12 bases short, with 15 bases between. The CDR3 length is 13 residues. The germline gives CDR1 LNHDA, CDR2 SQIVND (reference sequence). The CDR3 coding sequence is TGTGCCAGTAGTATAGATCGAGAGGGGGTTCCGTACTTC. It translates to CASSIDREGVPYF.

The chain recombines TRBV5-6 with TRBJ1-2, with 9 bases lining up with TRBD1. CDR3 length equals 14 residues. The V gene's germline CDR1 is SGHDT and CDR2 YYEEEE. With 3 bases clipped from V and 5 bases from J, the junction kept 5 bases outside the gene matches. The CDR3 coding sequence is TGTGCCAGCAGCTCTTACAGGGGGCTTTATGGCTACACCTTC. Residues: CASSSYRGLYGYTF.

The chain recombines TRBV19 with TRBJ1-2, with D possibly TRBD1 on 5 matching bases. The germline V gene has CDR1 LNHDA and CDR2 SQIVND (reference sequence). Trimming removed 5 bases from V and 2 bases from J, with 15 bases in between. The CDR3 consists of 15 residues. CDR3 nucleotides: TGTGCCAGTAGTTCCACCCAGACAGACAACTATGGCTACACCTTC. This translates into CASSSTQTDNYGYTF.

The chain employs TRBV6-1 and TRBJ2-3; D is unclear. The CDR3 is made up of 12 amino acids. From germline, CDR1 is MNHNS and CDR2 SASEGT. CDR3: CAHGPSTDTQYF. Written as DNA, the CDR3 is TGTGCGCATGGTCCCAGCACAGATACGCAGTATTTT.

This clone was observed a handful of times. The rearrangement uses TRBV13 and TRBJ2-2, with D unclear. This CDR3 comprises 11 residues. Germline V gene sequence: CDR1 PRHDT, CDR2 FYEKMQ (reference sequence). Trimming stripped 5 bases from V and 7 bases from J, with 5 bases between. The DNA of the CDR3 is TGTGCCAGCAGCCTTAGCGGGGAGCTGTTTTTT. Translated: CASSLSGELFF.

V and J are TRBV19 and TRBJ1-2; 9 nucleotides line up with TRBD1. J lost 6 bases, V lost 4 bases, and 6 bases had no gene match. The CDR3 sequence is 14 residues long. Germline-derived CDR1 and CDR2 are LNHDA and SQIVND (reference sequence). CDR3: CASSTRDRVNGYTF. CDR3 DNA sequence: TGTGCCAGTAGTACCCGGGACAGGGTCAATGGCTACACCTTC.

The chain employs TRBV27 and TRBJ2-7; D is perhaps TRBD1 (6 bases). Germline V gives CDR1 MNHEY, CDR2 SMNVEV (reference sequence). The V end lost 6 bases, the J end lost 5 bases, and 17 bases lay between the germline ends. This CDR3 has 14 residues. CDR3 bases: TGTGCCAGCAGCCTAAAACGACAGGCCCACGAGCAGTACTTC. This encodes CASSLKRQAHEQYF.

This chain links TRBV30 with TRBJ2-7; TRBD1 might be the D (5 bases). CDR3 length equals 14 residues. CDR1 is GTSNPN, CDR2 SVGIG, per germline (reference sequence). V lost 3 bases and J lost 2, with 14 bases in between. This CDR3 reads CAWRKDSQTYEQYF. The CDR3 DNA is TGTGCCTGGAGGAAAGACAGCCAAACCTACGAGCAGTACTTC. Variable domain in full (rest from reference TRBV30 and TRBJ2-7): SQTIHQWPATLVQPVGSPLSLECTVEGTSNPNLYWYRQAAGRGLQLLFYSVGIGQISSEVPQNLSASRPQDRQFILSSKKLLLSDSGFYLCAWRKDSQTYEQYFGPGTRLTVT.

The V call is TRBV6-4, the J call TRBJ2-1, with D perhaps assigned TRBD1 or TRBD2 (5 bases each). V was clipped by 10 bases and J by 6 bases, with 19 bases between them. This CDR3 is built from 14 residues. Germline V lookup: CDR1 MRHNA, CDR2 SNTAGT. CDR3 protein: CANMGPYRVNEQFF. Here the CDR3 DNA reads TGTGCCAACATGGGACCGTACCGGGTCAATGAGCAGTTCTTC.

This chain links TRBV7-9 with TRBJ1-1; weak D call: TRBD1 (5 bases). Trimming cost V 5 bases and J 7 bases, with 23 bases left between them. Germline CDR1 SEHNR, CDR2 FQNEAQ (reference sequence). The CDR3 totals 16 residues. CDR3 protein: CASSLGQSGLVFEAFF. The DNA of the CDR3 is TGTGCCAGCAGCCTGGGCCAGTCGGGGCTGGTATTTGAAGCTTTCTTT.

The rearrangement joins TRBV4-1 to TRBJ2-7; no firm D call. CDR1 MGHRA and CDR2 YSYEKL come from the germline V gene. With 4 bases removed from V and 0 bases from J, the gap between germline ends came to 13 bases. There are 15 residues in the CDR3. CDR3 protein: CASSPPDLPSYEQYF. The CDR3 DNA sequence: TGCGCCAGCAGCCCTCCGGATCTACCCTCCTACGAGCAGTACTTC.

The chain has TRBV10-3 and TRBJ1-2, with D possibly matching TRBD1 (6 bases). The CDR3 runs 13 residues. Per the germline V gene, CDR1 is ENHRY and CDR2 is SYGVKD. Trimming removed 4 bases from V and 5 bases from J, with 11 bases in between. CDR3 sequence: CAISAGAGYGYTF. The CDR3 DNA follows: TGTGCCATCAGTGCAGGGGCCGGGTATGGCTACACCTTC.

The chain recombines TRBV5-1 with TRBJ2-1; 7 nucleotides match TRBD1. This CDR3 contains 16 residues. V shed 4 bases and J 3 bases; nucleotides not matched to a gene: 10. The germline V gene has CDR1 SGHRS and CDR2 YFSETQ. CDR3 in DNA: TGCGCCAGCAGCGGCACGACAGGGAATTTCTACAATGAGCAGTTCTTC. Encoded protein: CASSGTTGNFYNEQFF.

This clone has only a few counts. V and J are TRBV30 and TRBJ2-2; a weak D match, TRBD1 (5 bases). Trimming removed 0 bases from V and 7 bases from J, with 6 bases in between. In germline, CDR1 is GTSNPN, CDR2 SVGIG (reference sequence). The CDR3 is 12 residues long. The CDR3 region has the DNA TGTGCCTGGAGTGTTAGGGGCGGGGAGCTGTTTTTT. Translating it yields CAWSVRGGELFF.

The chain joins TRBV23-1 to TRBJ2-1, with a possible D match to TRBD1 (6 bases). TRBV23-1 is placed among ORFs of uncertain function. Trimming stripped 7 bases from V and 12 bases from J, with 22 bases between. This CDR3 contains 14 residues. CDR3 bases: TGCGCCAGCACCCCTCCTGGACAGCCAGCTGTGCAGTTCTTC. The encoded protein is CASTPPGQPAVQFF.

The V call is TRBV2, the J call TRBJ2-7; TRBD2 aligns across 8 bases. Looked up from germline, CDR1 is SNHLY and CDR2 is FYNNEI. CDR3 length: 15 residues. Trimming cost V 4 bases and J 4 bases; bases outside gene matches: 9. DNA of the CDR3: TGTGCCAGCAGTGGTCAACTAGCGGAGCAATACGAGCAGTACTTC. Translated: CASSGQLAEQYEQYF. The full variable domain, its missing parts supplied by reference TRBV2 and TRBJ2-7, is EPEVTQTPSHQVTQMGQEVILRCVPISNHLYFYWYRQILGQKVEFLVSFYNNEISEKSEIFDDQFSVERPDGSNFTLKIRSTKLEDSAMYFCASSGQLAEQYEQYFGPGTRLTVT.

The table lists this clone with a few counts. This chain uses TRBV5-1 with TRBJ2-3; no clear D. V was cut by 3 bases and J by 8 bases, with 13 bases left in between. This CDR3 has 13 amino acids. Germline V gene lookup returns CDR1 SGHRS and CDR2 YFSETQ. CDR3 nucleotide sequence: TGCGCCAGCAGCTATGGTGGGCCTGGTACGCAGTATTTT. It codes for CASSYGGPGTQYF. Using reference TRBV5-1 and TRBJ2-3 for the parts outside the CDR3, the full variable domain is KAGVTQTPRYLIKTRGQQVTLSCSPISGHRSVSWYQQTPGQGLQFLFEYFSETQRNKGNFPGRFSGRQFSNSRSEMNVSTLELGDSALYLCASSYGGPGTQYFGPGTRLTVL.

A note on this clone: At one boundary the junction diverges from the germline segment, which might be a read error. The chain has TRBV30 and TRBJ2-2; a possible D gene is TRBD2 (5 bases). Germline lookup yields CDR1 GTSNPN and CDR2 SVGIG (reference sequence). The CDR3 has 14 amino acids. CDR3: CAWSRISNTGEPFF. The DNA for the CDR3 is TGTGCCTGGAGCCGGATTTCGAACACCGGGGAGCCGTTTTTT.

This clone was picked up a small number of times. The junction does not match germline at one end; this may be a read error. CDR3 in amino acids: CASSLDVGGGKLFF. CDR3 nucleotides: TGTGCCAGCAGCTTAGACGTAGGCGGCGGGAAGCTGTTTTTT. This chain uses TRBV7-9 with TRBJ2-2; D is perhaps TRBD2 (6 bases). The CDR3 contains 14 residues. Germline V gene sequence: CDR1 SEHNR, CDR2 FQNEAQ (reference sequence).

This clone was observed a handful of times. This chain links TRBV19 with TRBJ2-2; possibly TRBD1 for D (5 bases). V lost 7 bases to trimming and J lost 6 bases, with 9 bases between them. Germline V gives CDR1 LNHDA, CDR2 SQIVND (reference sequence). The CDR3 consists of 12 residues. CDR3 protein: CASTIGAGELFF. The CDR3 nucleotides are TGTGCCAGTACCATAGGGGCCGGGGAGCTGTTTTTT.

The rearrangement uses TRBV5-8 and TRBJ1-5; the D is unclear. The CDR3 runs 15 residues. Trimming shortened V by 0 bases and J by 0 bases, and 7 bases separated the two germline ends. Germline-derived CDR1 and CDR2 are SGHTS and YDEGEE. CDR3 in amino acids: CASSLDWYSNQPQHF. In DNA form, the CDR3 reads TGTGCCAGCAGCTTGGATTGGTATAGCAATCAGCCCCAGCATTTT.

The chain recombines TRBV29-1 with TRBJ2-3; the D is unclear. Trimming stripped 0 bases from V and 2 bases from J, with 12 bases between. Per the germline V gene, CDR1 is SQVTM and CDR2 is ANQGSEA. This CDR3 has 15 amino acids. DNA for the CDR3: TGCAGCGTTGAAGATACGCGTAGGTACACAGATACGCAGTATTTT. Protein: CSVEDTRRYTDTQYF.

The chain combines TRBV5-4 with TRBJ1-1; 7 bases fit TRBD1. Trimming removed 0 bases from V and 1 base from J; junction bases left unmatched: 3. This CDR3 comprises 15 residues. Looked up from germline, CDR1 is SGHNT and CDR2 is YYREEE (reference sequence). This chain's CDR3 is CASSLEGQQNTEAFF. For the CDR3, the DNA is TGTGCCAGCAGCTTGGAGGGACAGCAGAACACTGAAGCTTTCTTT.